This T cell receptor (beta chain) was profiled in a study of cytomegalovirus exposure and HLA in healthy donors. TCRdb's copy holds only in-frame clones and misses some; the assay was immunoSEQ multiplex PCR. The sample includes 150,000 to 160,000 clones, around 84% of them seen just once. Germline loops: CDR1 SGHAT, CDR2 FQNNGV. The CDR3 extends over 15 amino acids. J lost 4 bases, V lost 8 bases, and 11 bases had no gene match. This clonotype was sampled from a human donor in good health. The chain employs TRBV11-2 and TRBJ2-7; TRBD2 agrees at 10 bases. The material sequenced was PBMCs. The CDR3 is CASVPELAGVYEQYF. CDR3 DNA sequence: TGTGCCAGCGTCCCAGAGCTAGCGGGGGTGTACGAGCAGTACTTC.